A single sample is the source of the 23 T cell receptor beta chains below, sequenced in a study of blood T cells in healthy people across ages. Through a sample-barcoded 5' primer and a J-beta primer mix, a second PCR was run for about 6 to 12 cycles. MiXCR was run by TCRdb on the 5' RACE reads, yielding one entry per CDR3 protein. The table has roughly 900,000 distinct CDR3 sequences, around 48% seen once. Sequencing input: blood. All receptors come from a man aged 25 to 45 in good health.

This clonotype was observed once. The chain recombines TRBV7-2 with TRBJ2-5; 14 bases are shared with TRBD2. J lost 2 bases, V lost 2 bases, and 7 bases had no gene match. CDR1 is SGHTA and CDR2 is FQGNSA in the germline V gene. The CDR3 has 18 amino acids. The CDR3 DNA follows: TGTGCCAGCAGCTTAACGACTAGCGGGGGGGCTCGGCAAGAGACCCAGTACTTC. Translated: CASSLTTSGGARQETQYF. Variable domain in full (rest from reference TRBV7-2 and TRBJ2-5): GAGVSQSPSNKVTEKGKDVELRCDPISGHTALYWYRQSLGQGLEFLIYFQGNSAPDKSGLPSDRFSAERTGGSVSTLTIQRTQQEDSAVYLCASSLTTSGGARQETQYFGPGTRLLVL.

This clonotype appeared many times. The chain employs TRBV4-3 and TRBJ2-7; 7 bases map to TRBD2. V lost 2 bases and J lost 2; bases outside the gene matches: 3. In germline, CDR1 is LGHNA, CDR2 YSLEER. This CDR3 has 14 amino acids. As DNA, the CDR3 is TGCGCCAGCAGCCAATTTGGGGGGGCCTACGAGCAGTACTTC. This gives the protein CASSQFGGAYEQYF.

Turning to this clonotype: A much more abundant neighbour one base away suggests this may be a read error. The rearrangement uses TRBV7-2 and TRBJ1-6; D gene uncertain. This CDR3 has 12 residues. The V gene's germline CDR1 is SGHTA and CDR2 FQGNSA. DNA for the CDR3: TGTGCCCGCAGCTTAATGGGATCACCCCTCCACTTT. This gives the protein CARSLMGSPLHF. Full variable domain (missing parts from reference TRBV7-2 and TRBJ1-6): GAGVSQSPSNKVTEKGKDVELRCDPISGHTALYWYRQSLGQGLEFLIYFQGNSAPDKSGLPSDRFSAERTGGSVSTLTIQRTQQEDSAVYLCARSLMGSPLHFGNGTRLTVT.

The chain recombines TRBV5-5 with TRBJ2-1; D perhaps matches TRBD1 (6 bases). V shed 2 bases and J shed 5 bases, with 14 bases lying between them. CDR3 length: 15 amino acids. CDR1 is SGHKS, CDR2 YYEKEE, per germline (reference sequence). In DNA, the CDR3 is TGTGCCAGCAGCTTTCAGGGGCCCACAAACAATGAGCAGTTCTTC. Amino acids: CASSFQGPTNNEQFF.

This clonotype was counted a few times. This chain connects TRBV7-2 to TRBJ2-1; maybe TRBD1 (5 bases). Trimming removed 0 bases at V and 10 bases at J, with 13 bases between. The germline gives CDR1 SGHTA, CDR2 FQGNSA. This CDR3 is 14 amino acids long. As DNA, the CDR3 is TGTGCCAGCAGCTTAGCCCTTCAGGGTGGGGAGCAGTTCTTC. As protein: CASSLALQGGEQFF.

This chain links TRBV12-3 or TRBV12-4 with TRBJ1-2; no clear D. The CDR3 has 15 residues. V gave up 3 bases and J gave up 3 bases, with 14 bases separating them. The CDR3 here is CASSFGRLDHYGYTF. The CDR3 DNA follows: TGTGCCAGCAGTTTCGGGCGCCTGGACCACTATGGCTACACCTTC.

This chain joins TRBV15 and TRBJ2-1, with 7 positions matching TRBD2. CDR1 LNHNV and CDR2 YYDKDF come from the germline V gene (reference sequence). The CDR3 is made up of 13 amino acids. The V and J ends lost 0 bases and 12 bases, in that order; junction bases with no gene match: 5. DNA for the CDR3: TGTGCCACCAGCAGAGATAGCGGGCCTCGGCAGTTCTTC. It codes for CATSRDSGPRQFF.

The CDR3 reads CASSGGTNGYTF. The CDR3 region has the DNA TGTGCCAGCAGTGGCGGGACGAATGGCTACACCTTC. The J gene is TRBJ1-2, the V gene TRBV25-1; D possibly corresponds to TRBD1 (5 bases). The CDR3 is 12 residues long. Trimming cost V 4 bases and J 6 bases, with 9 bases left between them. Per the germline V gene, CDR1 is MGHDK and CDR2 is SYGVNS.

The chain carries TRBV3-1 and TRBJ2-5, with 7 bases fitting TRBD2. J lost 1 base, V lost 0 bases, and 2 bases had no gene match. The germline V gene encodes CDR1 LGHDT and CDR2 YNNKEL (reference sequence). The CDR3 contains 15 residues. In nucleotides, the CDR3 is TGTGCCAGCAGCCAAGACGGGAGGTTCCAAGAGACCCAGTACTTC. This gives the protein CASSQDGRFQETQYF.

The rearrangement links TRBV5-1 to TRBJ2-7, with TRBD1 identical over 10 bases. The junction had 8 bases not matched to a gene; V was cut back by 4 bases and J by 7 bases. The length of the CDR3 is 14 residues. Per the germline V gene, CDR1 is SGHRS and CDR2 is YFSETQ. CDR3 coding DNA: TGCGCCAGCAGCACGGGACAGGGGATTGGTGAGCAGTACTTC. This codes for CASSTGQGIGEQYF.

This chain links TRBV7-2 with TRBJ1-1; 8 bases map to TRBD1. Germline trimming cut 5 bases from V and 2 bases from J; bases unmatched to any gene: 10. Looked up from germline, CDR1 is SGHTA and CDR2 is FQGNSA. This CDR3 has 16 residues. CDR3 sequence (DNA): TGTGCCAGCAGCCCAGGGGGCACGGGTAAAAACACTGAAGCTTTCTTT. Amino acids: CASSPGGTGKNTEAFF.

The V gene is TRBV4-1, the J gene TRBJ2-7; weak D call: TRBD2 (5 bases). This CDR3 region has 14 residues. The germline CDR1 and CDR2 sequences are MGHRA and YSYEKL. V lost 1 base, J lost 3 bases, and 10 bases lay in between. CDR3: CASSQGTPYYEQYF. The CDR3 DNA sequence: TGCGCCAGCAGCCAAGGGACTCCATACTACGAGCAGTACTTC.

This clonotype was observed a few times. The chain recombines TRBV3-1 with TRBJ1-4, with D unclear. V dropped 3 bases and J dropped 4 bases, with 18 bases sitting between them. Germline V gene sequence: CDR1 LGHDT, CDR2 YNNKEL (reference sequence). The CDR3 loop spans 17 amino acids. The CDR3 DNA reads as TGTGCCAGCAGCCATTCCGCTGCCCGCGCCGGTAATGAAAAACTGTTTTTT. Its translation is CASSHSAARAGNEKLFF.

The CDR3 DNA reads TGCGCCAGCAGCTTGGCCAATCCCACAGATACGCAGTATTTT. It encodes CASSLANPTDTQYF. The chain is built from TRBV5-1 and TRBJ2-3, with D unclear. V was pared by 0 bases and J by 2 bases, with 7 bases between. CDR1 SGHRS and CDR2 YFSETQ come from the germline V gene. The CDR3 has 14 residues.

This clonotype was detected only a few times. This chain uses TRBV21-1 with TRBJ2-1. TRBV21-1 is recorded as a pseudogene. The CDR3 runs 14 residues. CDR3 nucleotides: TGTGCCAGCAGCAGGTGGACGGAATACAATGAGCAGTTCTTC. It yields the protein CASSRWTEYNEQFF.

V gene TRBV11-1 combines with J gene TRBJ2-1, with a weak D call TRBD1 (6 bases). Germline lookup yields CDR1 SGHAT and CDR2 FQDESV (reference sequence). The V end lost 1 base, the J end lost 6 bases, and 13 bases lay between the germline ends. The CDR3 sequence is 15 residues long. This CDR3 is CASSLGKLQGNEQFF. For the CDR3, the DNA is TGTGCCAGCAGCTTAGGGAAGTTACAGGGCAATGAGCAGTTCTTC.

The chain links TRBV12-3 or TRBV12-4 to TRBJ2-3, with TRBD2 matching over 14 bases. V lost 3 bases, J lost 1 base, and 6 bases stayed unmatched. This CDR3 region has 18 residues. This chain's CDR3 is CASSLTSGGGSGTDTQYF. CDR3 DNA sequence: TGTGCCAGCAGTTTGACTAGCGGGGGGGGTTCTGGCACAGATACGCAGTATTTT.

The chain joins TRBV30 to TRBJ1-2; D is ambiguous. The V gene's germline CDR1 is GTSNPN and CDR2 SVGIG (reference sequence). The CDR3 has 11 residues. V lost 7 bases to trimming and J lost 0 bases, with 6 bases between them. The CDR3 DNA reads as TGTGCCTTAAATTCTAACTATGGCTACACCTTC. It specifies CALNSNYGYTF.

This clonotype was seen only a few times. This rearrangement joins TRBV20-1 to TRBJ2-7; 7 bases match TRBD1. Looked up from germline, CDR1 is DFQATT and CDR2 is SNEGSKA (reference sequence). The V gene end was trimmed by 8 bases and the J gene end by 1 base; junction bases not matched to a gene: 14. The CDR3 totals 15 residues. The CDR3 is CSSSSSQGISYEQYF. The CDR3 nucleotides are TGCAGTTCTTCAAGCTCACAGGGGATATCCTACGAGCAGTACTTC.

The chain links TRBV28 to TRBJ2-3; no clear D gene. The V end was cut by 10 bases, the J end by 0 bases, with 8 bases between. Germline V gene data show CDR1 as MDHEN and CDR2 as SYDVKM. The CDR3 has 12 residues. CDR3 sequence reads: CATTRSTDTQYF. In nucleotides, the CDR3 is TGTGCCACAACGAGAAGCACAGATACGCAGTATTTT.

V usage is TRBV14 and J usage is TRBJ2-5, with D perhaps TRBD2 (6 bases). V lost 5 bases to trimming and J lost 1 base, with 20 bases between them. The CDR3 spans 17 residues. Germline CDR1 reads SGHDN; CDR2 reads FVKESK. As DNA, the CDR3 is TGTGCCAGCAGCAAAGGGGCGGGGCCCACTTCCCAAGAGACCCAGTACTTC. Translated, it gives CASSKGAGPTSQETQYF.

The gene calls are TRBV20-1 and TRBJ2-4; 9 positions agree with TRBD1. The DNA matches TRBJ2-7 better at its end, which makes the J call doubtful. Germline V gene sequence: CDR1 DFQATT, CDR2 SNEGSKA (reference sequence). The CDR3 runs 15 residues. This chain's CDR3 is CSVSPVTGGGYEQYF. The CDR3 nucleotides are TGCAGTGTTAGTCCCGTAACAGGGGGCGGGTACGAGCAGTACTTC.

This chain links TRBV12-3 or TRBV12-4 with TRBJ2-1; TRBD2 agrees at 10 bases. Losses at the gene ends were 5 bases for V and 8 bases for J; bases not matched to a gene: 6. The CDR3 contains 14 residues. The CDR3 bases are TGTGCCAGCAGTCGGACTAGCGGTTCGTATGAGCAGTTCTTC. Amino acids: CASSRTSGSYEQFF.